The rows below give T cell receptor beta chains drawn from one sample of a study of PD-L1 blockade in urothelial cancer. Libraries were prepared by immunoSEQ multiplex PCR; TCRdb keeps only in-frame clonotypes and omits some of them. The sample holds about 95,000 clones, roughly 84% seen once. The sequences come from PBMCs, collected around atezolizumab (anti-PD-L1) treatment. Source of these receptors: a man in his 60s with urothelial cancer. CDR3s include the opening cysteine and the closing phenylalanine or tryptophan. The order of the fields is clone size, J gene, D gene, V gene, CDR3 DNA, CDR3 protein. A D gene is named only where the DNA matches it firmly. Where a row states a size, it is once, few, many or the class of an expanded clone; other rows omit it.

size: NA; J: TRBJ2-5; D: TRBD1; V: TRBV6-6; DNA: TGTGCCAGCAGCCAACAGGGGGTACAAGAGACCCAGTACTTC; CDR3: CASSQQGVQETQYF
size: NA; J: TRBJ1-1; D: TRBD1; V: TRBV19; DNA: TGTGCCAGTAGTCCGAGGACAGGGTATGAAACTGAAGCTTTCTTT; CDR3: CASSPRTGYETEAFF
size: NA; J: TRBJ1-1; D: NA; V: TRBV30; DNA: TGTGCCTGTTCCGGACAGTACACTGAAGCTTTCTTT; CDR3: CACSGQYTEAFF
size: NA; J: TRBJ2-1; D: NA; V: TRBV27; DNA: TGTGCCAGCAGTTCCTGGACTGGCAGCTCCTACAATGAGCAGTTCTTC; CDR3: CASSSWTGSSYNEQFF
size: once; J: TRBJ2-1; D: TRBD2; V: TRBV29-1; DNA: TGCAGCGTTCTGGGACACCCGGGACTAGCGGGACAGAACAATGAGCAGTTCTTC; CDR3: CSVLGHPGLAGQNNEQFF
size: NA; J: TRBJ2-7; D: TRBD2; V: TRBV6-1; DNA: TGTGCCAGCAGTAGAGTAGCGGGAGGCTCCGAGCAGTACTTC; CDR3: CASSRVAGGSEQYF
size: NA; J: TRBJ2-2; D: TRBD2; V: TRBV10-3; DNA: TGTGCCATCGGGAGGGAGGGGACCGGGGAGCTGTTTTTT; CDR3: CAIGREGTGELFF
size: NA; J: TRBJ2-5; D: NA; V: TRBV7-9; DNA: TGTGCCAGCAGCTCCCTCCGAGAGACCCAGTACTTC; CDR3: CASSSLRETQYF
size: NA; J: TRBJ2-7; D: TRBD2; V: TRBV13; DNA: TGTGCCAGCAGCTTAGACCCTAGCGGGAAACAGTACTTC; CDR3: CASSLDPSGKQYF
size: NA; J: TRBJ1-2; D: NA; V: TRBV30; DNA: TGTGCCTGGAGTAGAGGAGGGGCCCCTGTTAACTATGGCTACACCTTC; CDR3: CAWSRGGAPVNYGYTF
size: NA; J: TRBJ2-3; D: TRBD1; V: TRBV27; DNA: TGTGCCAGCGGGGCAGGGGGCTTTATTGCAGATACGCAGTATTTT; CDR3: CASGAGGFIADTQYF
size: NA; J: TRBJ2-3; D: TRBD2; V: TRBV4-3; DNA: TGCGCCAGCAGCCAAGTAGCGGGGGGGCCTTTAGTAACAGATACGCAGTATTTT; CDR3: CASSQVAGGPLVTDTQYF
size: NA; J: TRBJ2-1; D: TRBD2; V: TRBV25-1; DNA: TGTGCCAGCAGTGATACCGGGACTACCGAGATGCAGTTCTTC; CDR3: CASSDTGTTEMQFF
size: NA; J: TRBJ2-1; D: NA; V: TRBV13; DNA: TGTGCCAGCAGCTTACTTGGGCCAGGGTTCCACAATGAGCAGTTCTTC; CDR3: CASSLLGPGFHNEQFF
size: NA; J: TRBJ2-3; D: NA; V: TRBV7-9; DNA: TGTGCCAGCAGCTTGCTGGGGACAACAGATACGCAGTATTTT; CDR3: CASSLLGTTDTQYF
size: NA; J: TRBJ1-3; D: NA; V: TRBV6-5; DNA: TGTGCCAGCTCCCCCGGGACTGCGATGGGCAACACCATATATTTT; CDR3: CASSPGTAMGNTIYF
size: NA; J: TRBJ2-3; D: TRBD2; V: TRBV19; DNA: TGTGCCAGTAGTTCAGCGGGGGGCACAGATACGCAGTATTTT; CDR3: CASSSAGGTDTQYF
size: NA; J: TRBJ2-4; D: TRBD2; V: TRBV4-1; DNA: TGCGCCAGCAGCCACACCGCGGGGGAAGCCAAAAACATTCAGTACTTC; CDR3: CASSHTAGEAKNIQYF
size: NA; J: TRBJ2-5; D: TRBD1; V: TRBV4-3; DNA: TGCGCCAGCAGCCAAGCGGCCGGGACAGGGGGCGAGACCCAGTACTTC; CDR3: CASSQAAGTGGETQYF
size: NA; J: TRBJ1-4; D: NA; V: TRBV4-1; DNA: TGCGCCAGCAGCCAAGAGTCTCAAATTAGTTTT; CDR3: CASSQESQISF
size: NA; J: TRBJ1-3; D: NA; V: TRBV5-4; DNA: TGTGCCAGCAGCTTGAGGCGGGGGTCCCCCCCGGCCGCTGGAAACACCATATATTTT; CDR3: CASSLRRGSPPAAGNTIYF
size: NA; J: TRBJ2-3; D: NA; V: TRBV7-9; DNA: TGTGCCAGCAGCTTAGGGGGACTGACGGATACGCAGTATTTT; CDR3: CASSLGGLTDTQYF
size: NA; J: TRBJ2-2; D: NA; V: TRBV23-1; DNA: TGCGCCAGCAGTCAATCGGAGAGGGCGCGGGTCACCGGGGAGCTGTTTTTT; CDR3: CASSQSERARVTGELFF
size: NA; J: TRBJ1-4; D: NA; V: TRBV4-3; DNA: TGCGCCAGCAGCCAAGATAAGCAGGGGAATGAAAAACTGTTTTTT; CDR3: CASSQDKQGNEKLFF
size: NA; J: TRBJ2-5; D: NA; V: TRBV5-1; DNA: TGCGCCAGCAGCTTGGGAGCGGCTAGTGGGGAGACCCAGTACTTC; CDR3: CASSLGAASGETQYF
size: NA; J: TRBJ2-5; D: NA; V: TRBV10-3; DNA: TGTGCCATCAGGGATGAGACTAGAGGTGAGACCCAGTACTTC; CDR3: CAIRDETRGETQYF
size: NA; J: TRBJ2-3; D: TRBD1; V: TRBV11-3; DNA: TGTGCCAGCAGCTTAGATCTCCGGACAGGGGACACAGATACGCAGTATTTT; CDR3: CASSLDLRTGDTDTQYF
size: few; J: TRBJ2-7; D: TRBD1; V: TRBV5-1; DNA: TGCGCCAGCAGCTGGGATGACAGGGACGGCTCCTACGAGCAGTACTTC; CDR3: CASSWDDRDGSYEQYF
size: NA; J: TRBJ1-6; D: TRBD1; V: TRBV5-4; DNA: TGTGCCAGCAGCCCCGGGACAGGGGGCGCAGAACATTCACCCCTCCACTTT; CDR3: CASSPGTGGAEHSPLHF
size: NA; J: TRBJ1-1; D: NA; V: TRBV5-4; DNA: TGTGCCAGCAGCTTCCCCGGGGACATACGGACTGAAGCTTTCTTT; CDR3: CASSFPGDIRTEAFF
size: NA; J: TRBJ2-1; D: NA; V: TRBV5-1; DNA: TGCGCCAGCAGCTTAACTAGACTAGACAGAAGCTCCTACAATGAGCAGTTCTTC; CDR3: CASSLTRLDRSSYNEQFF
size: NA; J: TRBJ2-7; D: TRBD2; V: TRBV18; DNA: TGTGCCAGCTCACCATGGACCACTAGCGGGGAACCCTACGAGCAGTACTTC; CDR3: CASSPWTTSGEPYEQYF
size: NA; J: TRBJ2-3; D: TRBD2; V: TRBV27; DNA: TGTGCCAGCAGAAGACTAGCCCTCACAGATACGCAGTATTTT; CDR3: CASRRLALTDTQYF
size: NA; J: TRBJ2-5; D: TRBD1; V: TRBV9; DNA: TGTGCCAGCAGCTATTCCGACAGGGGGCTCGTAAAGGCCGAAGAGACCCAGTACTTC; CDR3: CASSYSDRGLVKAEETQYF
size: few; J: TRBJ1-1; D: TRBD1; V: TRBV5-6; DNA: TGTGCCAGCAGCTTGAGGGACAGGACTGAAGCTTTCTTT; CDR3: CASSLRDRTEAFF
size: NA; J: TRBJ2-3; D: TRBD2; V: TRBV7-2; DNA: TGTGCCAGCAGCTTACACGGGGGGGGCACAGATACGCAGTATTTT; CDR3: CASSLHGGGTDTQYF
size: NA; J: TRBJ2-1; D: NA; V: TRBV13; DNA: TGTGCCAGCAGCGGGCCCCCGGGACTTCGGTTCTTC; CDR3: CASSGPPGLRFF
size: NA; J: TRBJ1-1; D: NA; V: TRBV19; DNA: TGTGCCAGTAGTACACGGCAGGCAGAGAACACTGAAGCTTTCTTT; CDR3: CASSTRQAENTEAFF
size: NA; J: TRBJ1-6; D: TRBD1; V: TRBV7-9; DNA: TGTGCCAGCAGCGCAGACAGGGTTGGGGGCTCCTATAATTCACCCCTCCACTTT; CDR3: CASSADRVGGSYNSPLHF
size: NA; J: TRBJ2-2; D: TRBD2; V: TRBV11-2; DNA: TGTGCCAGCAGCCTAACTAGCGGCAGCACCGGGGAGCTGTTTTTT; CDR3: CASSLTSGSTGELFF
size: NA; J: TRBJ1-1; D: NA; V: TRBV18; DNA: TGTGCCAGCTCACCGACAGAAAGCACTGAAGCTTTCTTT; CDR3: CASSPTESTEAFF
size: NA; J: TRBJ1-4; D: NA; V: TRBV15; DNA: TGTGCCACCAGCAGGCTCGGGACAACCTCTAATGAAAAACTGTTTTTT; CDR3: CATSRLGTTSNEKLFF
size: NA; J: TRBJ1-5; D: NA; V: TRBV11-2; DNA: TGTGCCAGCAGCTTAGGAGTAGGGGATCAGCCCCAGCATTTT; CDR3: CASSLGVGDQPQHF
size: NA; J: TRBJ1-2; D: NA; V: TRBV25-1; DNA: TGTGCCAGCGTCATATGGACAGACGGCTACACCTTC; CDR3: CASVIWTDGYTF
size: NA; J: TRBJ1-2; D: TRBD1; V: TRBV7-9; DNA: TGTGCCAGCAGCACTGGGACAGACTATGGCTACACCTTC; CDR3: CASSTGTDYGYTF
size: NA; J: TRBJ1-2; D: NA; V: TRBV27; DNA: TGTGCCAGCAGTCACGGGGTAAATGGCTACACCTTC; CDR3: CASSHGVNGYTF
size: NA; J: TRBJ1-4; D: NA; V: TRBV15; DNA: TGTGCCACCAGCAGAGCAAACGGTGAAAAACTGTTTTTT; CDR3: CATSRANGEKLFF
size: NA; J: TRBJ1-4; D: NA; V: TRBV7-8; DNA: TGTGCCAGCAGCTTAGTTCAGGGTCCTAATGAAAAACTGTTTTTT; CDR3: CASSLVQGPNEKLFF
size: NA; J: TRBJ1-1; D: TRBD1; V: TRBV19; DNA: TGTGCCAGTAGCCTACGAGGGGGCTTCACTGAAGCTTTCTTT; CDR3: CASSLRGGFTEAFF
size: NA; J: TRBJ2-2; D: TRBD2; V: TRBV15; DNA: TGTGCCACCAGCAGAGCCCAGACTAGCGGCGCGACCGGGGAGCTGTTTTTT; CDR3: CATSRAQTSGATGELFF
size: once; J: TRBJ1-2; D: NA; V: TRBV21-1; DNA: TGTGCCAGCAGCCTACAGACAGGGGCCTACTATGGCTACACCTTC; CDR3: CASSLQTGAYYGYTF
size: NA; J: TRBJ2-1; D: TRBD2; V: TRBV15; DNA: TGTGCCACCAGCACCCCACCGGCGGGAGGCTACAATGAGCAGTTCTTC; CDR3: CATSTPPAGGYNEQFF
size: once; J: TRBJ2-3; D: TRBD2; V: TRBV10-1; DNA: TGCGCCAGCAGTTCTAGACTAGCGGGGGGCAATCAGGCGGATACGCAGTATTTT; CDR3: CASSSRLAGGNQADTQYF
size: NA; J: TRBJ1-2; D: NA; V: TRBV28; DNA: TGTGCCAGCAGTGGAGACCCCGGGACAACCGAAAACTTCTATGGCTACACCTTC; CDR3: CASSGDPGTTENFYGYTF